These 31 T cell receptor beta chains came from one sample sequenced in a study of T cell responses to AZD1222 COVID-19 vaccine (dated by TCRdb to about 2021). The time point label here, explained by the study, means: about 28 days (+/-7) after the second vaccine dose. The method was the immunoSEQ multiplex PCR assay. Drawn from immuneACCESS, this table holds only the in-frame rearrangements with V and J called that TCRdb kept. Clones are partly lost; checked studies trace under half to an unresolved V gene and leave the rest unexplained. In all, the sample holds roughly 130,000 clones, and 80% to 95% of those were seen once. Roughly 3.9% of the sample lies in the top ten. The sample consisted of peripheral blood, taken 28 days after the second AZD1222 dose. The receptors originated from an adult who received the AZD1222 COVID-19 vaccine.

The chain is built from TRBV27 and TRBJ2-5; D is uncertain. CDR3 length: 14 amino acids. Trimming cost V 4 bases and J 2 bases, with 11 bases left between them. Germline V gene data show CDR1 as MNHEY and CDR2 as SMNVEV (reference sequence). The CDR3 sequence: CASSSEDGQETQYF. In nucleotides, the CDR3 is TGTGCCAGCAGTTCCGAGGACGGACAAGAGACCCAGTACTTC.

This chain joins TRBV6-5 and TRBJ1-2; a weak D match, TRBD1 (5 bases). Trimming took 3 bases from V and 2 from J, leaving 13 bases between them. Germline loops: CDR1 MNHEY, CDR2 SVGAGI. The CDR3 contains 15 residues. This CDR3 reads CASSYRGDGNYGYTF. CDR3 in DNA: TGTGCCAGCAGTTATCGGGGGGATGGAAACTATGGCTACACCTTC.

The rearrangement joins TRBV4-3 to TRBJ2-2, with TRBD1 identical over 9 bases. The germline gives CDR1 LGHNA, CDR2 YSLEER. The CDR3 runs to 15 residues. With 1 base clipped from V and 8 bases from J, the junction kept 5 bases outside the gene matches. The CDR3 is CASSQGDRAGGELFF. The DNA of the CDR3 is TGCGCCAGCAGCCAAGGGGACAGGGCCGGGGGGGAGCTGTTTTTT.

V gene TRBV6-5 combines with J gene TRBJ1-2, with a tentative D call TRBD1 (5 bases). CDR1 and CDR2 (germline): MNHEY, SVGAGI. V was shortened by 4 bases and J by 6 bases, with 15 bases between the two germline ends. CDR3 size: 14 residues. Here the CDR3 reads CASSSSWGYHGYTF. In DNA, the CDR3 is TGTGCCAGCAGTTCCTCATGGGGGTACCATGGCTACACCTTC.

In this sample, this clone turned up once. CDR3 residues: CASSLKPGGQPQHF. CDR3 DNA sequence: TGCGCCAGCAGCTTGAAACCGGGAGGCCAGCCCCAGCATTTT. The gene calls are TRBV5-1 and TRBJ1-5; D unclear. V was clipped by 1 base and J by 7 bases, with 12 bases between them. Germline V gives CDR1 SGHRS, CDR2 YFSETQ. The CDR3 runs 14 residues.

V gene TRBV29-1 combines with J gene TRBJ1-4; weak D call: TRBD1 (5 bases). The germline CDR1 and CDR2 sequences are SQVTM and ANQGSEA. V lost 6 bases and J 5 bases, leaving 13 bases between the germline ends. CDR3 length: 13 amino acids. CDR3 DNA sequence: TGCAGCGTCACAGGCCGGGGAAATGAAAAACTGTTTTTT. This sequence encodes CSVTGRGNEKLFF.

This chain links TRBV6-4 with TRBJ2-3; 8 bases agree with TRBD1. This CDR3 comprises 15 residues. V was pared by 10 bases and J by 0 bases, with 9 bases of the junction left unmatched. In germline, CDR1 is MRHNA, CDR2 SNTAGT. Here the CDR3 reads CATHSQGGSTDTQYF. The DNA of the CDR3 is TGTGCCACCCACTCACAGGGGGGAAGCACAGATACGCAGTATTTT.

V gene TRBV5-6 combines with J gene TRBJ2-1; D possibly corresponds to TRBD1 (5 bases). The CDR3 runs to 15 residues. Looked up from germline, CDR1 is SGHDT and CDR2 is YYEEEE. V lost 3 bases to trimming and J lost 0 bases, with 10 bases between them. The DNA of the CDR3 is TGTGCCAGCAGCTGGGGCTATCGCTCCTACAATGAGCAGTTCTTC. This gives the protein CASSWGYRSYNEQFF.

The rearrangement links TRBV28 to TRBJ1-5; D remains ambiguous. The CDR3 consists of 15 residues. The V end lost 3 bases, the J end lost 4 bases, and 13 bases lay between the germline ends. In germline, CDR1 is MDHEN, CDR2 SYDVKM. The CDR3 DNA reads as TGTGCCAGCAGTTTGGCGTGGAGGGAAAATCAGCCCCAGCATTTT. Translation: CASSLAWRENQPQHF.

The chain carries TRBV4-2 and TRBJ2-1; 10 bases agree with TRBD2. With 6 bases clipped from V and 1 base from J, the junction kept 6 bases outside the gene matches. Germline CDR1 is LGHNA and CDR2 is YNFKEQ. The CDR3 is 16 residues long. This chain's CDR3 is CASRLAGALSYNEQFF. The CDR3, as DNA: TGTGCCAGCAGGCTAGCGGGGGCTCTATCCTACAATGAGCAGTTCTTC.

The rearrangement joins TRBV9 to TRBJ2-1; TRBD2 matches 10 bases. In germline, CDR1 is SGDLS, CDR2 YYNGEE. The V and J ends lost 4 bases and 4 bases, in that order; junction bases with no gene match: 5. CDR3 size: 15 residues. DNA of the CDR3: TGTGCCAGCAGCCCTATAGCGGGGGGATACAATGAGCAGTTCTTC. Translating it yields CASSPIAGGYNEQFF.

The V gene is TRBV19, the J gene TRBJ1-4, with a tentative D call TRBD1 (5 bases). V lost 10 bases and J lost 7, with 16 bases in between. CDR1 is LNHDA, CDR2 SQIVND, per germline (reference sequence). This CDR3 spans 13 amino acids. CDR3 nucleotides: TGTGCCACGGGACGGGCCCATGGTGAAAAACTGTTTTTT. It translates to CATGRAHGEKLFF.

This sequence joins TRBV5-8 and TRBJ2-4; maybe TRBD1 (6 bases). In germline, CDR1 is SGHTS, CDR2 YDEGEE. The CDR3 runs to 16 residues. Trimming took 2 bases from V and 3 from J, leaving 15 bases between them. CDR3 residues: CASSFEWGPGKNIQYF. CDR3 DNA: TGTGCCAGCAGCTTCGAATGGGGGCCTGGCAAAAACATTCAGTACTTC.

The V and J genes are TRBV19 and TRBJ1-2; D gene unclear. The CDR3 extends over 14 amino acids. The V end was cut by 5 bases, the J end by 4 bases, with 14 bases between. CDR1 and CDR2 (germline): LNHDA, SQIVND (reference sequence). CDR3 bases: TGTGCCAGTAGTCTGACTGAATTCGGCTATGGCTACACCTTC. The encoded protein is CASSLTEFGYGYTF.

The V and J genes are TRBV4-1 and TRBJ2-1; the D is unclear. This CDR3 region has 13 residues. CDR1 and CDR2 from the germline V gene are MGHRA and YSYEKL. V was pared by 1 base and J by 4 bases, with 5 bases between. This CDR3 reads CASSQGTYNEQFF. CDR3 bases: TGCGCCAGCAGCCAAGGAACTTACAATGAGCAGTTCTTC.

The rearrangement links TRBV7-2 to TRBJ2-1; 7 nucleotides align to TRBD1. V was clipped by 1 base and J by 4 bases; unmatched bases: 4. The CDR3 loop spans 15 amino acids. Germline V gene data show CDR1 as SGHTA and CDR2 as FQGNSA. The CDR3 loop is CASSLEAGGYNEQFF. CDR3 nucleotide sequence: TGTGCCAGCAGCTTAGAGGCAGGGGGATACAATGAGCAGTTCTTC.

The chain combines TRBV27 with TRBJ2-5; D remains ambiguous. V was cut by 7 bases and J by 5 bases, with 8 bases left in between. This CDR3 comprises 11 residues. Germline V gives CDR1 MNHEY, CDR2 SMNVEV (reference sequence). The CDR3 DNA reads TGTGCCAGCACCCTCGGGGAGACCCAGTACTTC. Translating gives CASTLGETQYF.

CDR3 in amino acids: CATSRDAGVRDTQYF. CDR3 coding DNA: TGTGCCACCAGCAGAGACGCGGGAGTTAGAGATACGCAGTATTTT. This chain joins TRBV15 and TRBJ2-3; 7 nucleotides align to TRBD2. The germline gives CDR1 LNHNV, CDR2 YYDKDF (reference sequence). J was trimmed by 5 bases and V by 0 bases; bases with no gene match: 5. The CDR3 extends over 15 amino acids.

This clone was observed a single time. This chain joins TRBV28 and TRBJ2-3; possibly TRBD1 for D (6 bases). Germline CDR1 MDHEN, CDR2 SYDVKM. The germline V and J ends were trimmed by 7 bases and 4 bases, with 9 bases remaining between them. This CDR3 has 12 residues. The CDR3 spells CASNRAADTQYF. CDR3 nucleotides: TGTGCCAGCAACAGGGCGGCAGATACGCAGTATTTT.

This chain links TRBV6-2 or TRBV6-3 with TRBJ2-3; D is possibly TRBD2 (6 bases). Germline CDR1 reads MNHEY; CDR2 reads SVGEGT. The CDR3 has 14 amino acids. Trimming took off 6 bases at V and 5 bases at J, with 15 bases between the two ends. The CDR3 is CASSPGLGGDTQYF. The CDR3 region has the DNA TGTGCCAGCAGCCCGGGACTTGGGGGAGATACGCAGTATTTT.

The CDR3 reads CASKGTSNTGELFF. The CDR3 coding sequence is TGTGCCAGCAAAGGGACATCGAACACCGGGGAGCTGTTTTTT. V is TRBV2 and J is TRBJ2-2; D is possibly TRBD1 (6 bases). Germline loops: CDR1 SNHLY, CDR2 FYNNEI. V lost 7 bases, J lost 0 bases, and 9 bases lay in between. The CDR3 contains 14 residues.

In this sample, this clone turned up a few times. This sequence joins TRBV7-9 and TRBJ2-7; 9 nucleotides align to TRBD1. CDR1 is SEHNR and CDR2 is FQNEAQ in the germline V gene (reference sequence). V shed 2 bases, J shed 2 bases, and the junction held 4 bases outside the gene matches. This CDR3 spans 15 amino acids. CDR3 region: CASSLLGTGTYEQYF. CDR3 bases: TGTGCCAGCAGCTTACTCGGGACAGGGACCTACGAGCAGTACTTC.

The chain uses TRBV5-4 and TRBJ2-7, with TRBD1 identical over 12 bases. The trim removed 1 base at V and 7 bases at J, leaving 9 bases unmatched. CDR3 length equals 16 residues. Germline V gene sequence: CDR1 SGHNT, CDR2 YYREEE (reference sequence). Written as DNA, the CDR3 is TGTGCCAGCAGCTTGCCCCCGGGACAGGGGGCGCGGGAGCAGTACTTC. It encodes CASSLPPGQGAREQYF.

This clone was counted a single time. The chain couples TRBV9 to TRBJ2-2; D assignment may be TRBD1 or TRBD2 (5 bases each). The length of the CDR3 is 15 residues. Germline V CDR1 and CDR2: SGDLS, YYNGEE. V dropped 7 bases and J dropped 0 bases, with 13 bases sitting between them. CDR3 residues: CASAPGRPNTGELFF. For the CDR3, the DNA is TGTGCCAGCGCCCCGGGACGCCCGAACACCGGGGAGCTGTTTTTT.

This chain uses TRBV27 with TRBJ1-2; no clear D. The CDR3 is made up of 12 amino acids. CDR1 MNHEY and CDR2 SMNVEV come from the germline V gene (reference sequence). V was trimmed by 7 bases and J by 3 bases, leaving 9 bases between them. DNA of the CDR3: TGTGCCAGCAAGGATCGGGACTATGGCTACACCTTC. Its translation: CASKDRDYGYTF.

The chain has TRBV19 and TRBJ1-3; D not resolved. CDR3 length equals 14 residues. V was cut by 7 bases and J by 0 bases, with 10 bases left in between. CDR1 is LNHDA and CDR2 is SQIVND in the germline V gene (reference sequence). The CDR3 loop is CASMSLSSGNTIYF. As DNA, the CDR3 is TGTGCCAGTATGTCTCTAAGCTCTGGAAACACCATATATTTT.

The chain recombines TRBV7-3 with TRBJ2-1, with TRBD2 matching over 10 bases. V was pared by 5 bases and J by 3 bases, with 7 bases of the junction left unmatched. The CDR3 covers 16 residues. CDR1 SGHTA and CDR2 FQGTGA come from the germline V gene. This chain's CDR3 is CASSTHPSGGYNEQFF. The DNA for the CDR3 is TGTGCCAGCAGCACGCATCCTAGCGGGGGCTACAATGAGCAGTTCTTC.

The J gene is TRBJ1-3, the V gene TRBV3-1 (or the pseudogene TRBV3-2), with D uncertain. Deletions cut 0 bases from V and 5 bases from J, with 11 bases between. The CDR3 runs 15 residues. Looked up from germline, CDR1 is LGHDT and CDR2 is YNNKEL (reference sequence). The DNA for the CDR3 is TGTGCCAGCAGCCAAGATTGGACCACCAGAAACACCATATATTTT. Encoded protein: CASSQDWTTRNTIYF.

The chain joins TRBV2 to TRBJ2-7; 13 nucleotides line up with TRBD2. The ends lost 5 bases at V and 2 bases at J; junction bases unmatched: 3. The CDR3 runs to 15 residues. CDR1 is SNHLY, CDR2 FYNNEI, per germline. CDR3 residues: CASSRLAGGTYEQYF. As DNA, the CDR3 is TGTGCCAGCAGTCGACTAGCGGGAGGAACCTACGAGCAGTACTTC.

The V call is TRBV4-3, the J call TRBJ2-3, with 8 bases identical to TRBD2. V lost 4 bases and J lost 5; bases outside the gene matches: 11. Germline-derived CDR1 and CDR2 are LGHNA and YSLEER. The CDR3 spans 16 residues. CDR3 DNA: TGCGCCAGCAGCCTAGGAGCGGGAGAGGGGCAAGATACGCAGTATTTT. It codes for CASSLGAGEGQDTQYF.

This clone showed up just once. The DNA of the CDR3 is TGCGCCAGCAGCCAAGACCCCGGGACAGGATATGGCTACACCTTC. Its translation is CASSQDPGTGYGYTF. V gene TRBV4-1 combines with J gene TRBJ1-2; 8 bases agree with TRBD1. Germline V CDR1 and CDR2: MGHRA, YSYEKL. The CDR3 covers 15 residues. The junction had 5 bases not matched to a gene; V was cut back by 0 bases and J by 5 bases.